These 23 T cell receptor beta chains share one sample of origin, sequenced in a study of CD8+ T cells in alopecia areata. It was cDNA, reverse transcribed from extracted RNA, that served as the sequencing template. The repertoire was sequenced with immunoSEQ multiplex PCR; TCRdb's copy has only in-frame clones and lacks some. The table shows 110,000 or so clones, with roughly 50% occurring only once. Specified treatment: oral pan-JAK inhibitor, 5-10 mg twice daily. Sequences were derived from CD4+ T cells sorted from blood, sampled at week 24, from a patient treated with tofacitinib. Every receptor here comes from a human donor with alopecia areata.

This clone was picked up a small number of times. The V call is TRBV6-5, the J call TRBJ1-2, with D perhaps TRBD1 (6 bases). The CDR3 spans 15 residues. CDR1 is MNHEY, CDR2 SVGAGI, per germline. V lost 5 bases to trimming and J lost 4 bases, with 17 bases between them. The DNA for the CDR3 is TGTGCCAGCAGTCAAGGGGGTGGCTCCCTCTATGGCTACACCTTC. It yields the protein CASSQGGGSLYGYTF.

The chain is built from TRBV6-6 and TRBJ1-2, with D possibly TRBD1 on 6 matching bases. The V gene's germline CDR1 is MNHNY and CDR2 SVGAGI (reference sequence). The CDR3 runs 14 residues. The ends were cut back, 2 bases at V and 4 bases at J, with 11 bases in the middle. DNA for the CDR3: TGTGCCAGCAGTTACCGGGGGCGTTCCTATGGCTACACCTTC. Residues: CASSYRGRSYGYTF.

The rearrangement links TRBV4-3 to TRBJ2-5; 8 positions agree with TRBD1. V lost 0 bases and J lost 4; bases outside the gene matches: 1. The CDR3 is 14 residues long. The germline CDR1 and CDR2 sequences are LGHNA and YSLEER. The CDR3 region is CASSQDDRGETQYF. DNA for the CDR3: TGCGCCAGCAGCCAAGACGACAGGGGAGAGACCCAGTACTTC.

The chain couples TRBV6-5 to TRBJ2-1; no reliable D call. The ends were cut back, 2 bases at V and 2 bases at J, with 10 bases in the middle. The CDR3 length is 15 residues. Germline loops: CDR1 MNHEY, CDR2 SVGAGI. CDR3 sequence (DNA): TGTGCCAGCAGTTACGAATCCAGGCCCTACAATGAGCAGTTCTTC. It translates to CASSYESRPYNEQFF.

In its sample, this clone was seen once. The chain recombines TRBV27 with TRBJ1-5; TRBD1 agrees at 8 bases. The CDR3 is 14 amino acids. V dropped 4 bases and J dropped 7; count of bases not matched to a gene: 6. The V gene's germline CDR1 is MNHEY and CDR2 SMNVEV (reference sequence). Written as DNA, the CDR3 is TGTGCCAGCAGTTGGACAGGGACTGGGCAGCCCCAGCATTTT. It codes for CASSWTGTGQPQHF.

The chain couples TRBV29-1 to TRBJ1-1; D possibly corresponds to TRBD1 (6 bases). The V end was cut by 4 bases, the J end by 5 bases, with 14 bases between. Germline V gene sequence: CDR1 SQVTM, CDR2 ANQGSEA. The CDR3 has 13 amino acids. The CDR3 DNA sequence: TGCAGCGTTGGTCGGGGCACAGGGACTGAAGCTTTCTTT. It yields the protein CSVGRGTGTEAFF. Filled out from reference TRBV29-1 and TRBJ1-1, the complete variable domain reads SAVISQKPSRDICQRGTSLTIQCQVDSQVTMMFWYRQQPGQSLTLIATANQGSEATYESGFVIDKFPISRPNLTFSTLTVSNMSPEDSSIYLCSVGRGTGTEAFFGQGTRLTVV.

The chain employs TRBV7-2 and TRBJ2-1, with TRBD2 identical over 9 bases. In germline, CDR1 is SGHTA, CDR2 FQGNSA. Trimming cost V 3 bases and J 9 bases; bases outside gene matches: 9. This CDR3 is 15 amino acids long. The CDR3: CASSFDGGGAGEQFF. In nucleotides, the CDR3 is TGTGCCAGCAGCTTTGATGGCGGGGGGGCCGGTGAGCAGTTCTTC.

This CDR3 reads CASSSNPTGEGNYGYTF. CDR3 sequence (DNA): TGCGCCAGCAGCTCAAACCCCACAGGGGAAGGGAACTATGGCTACACCTTC. The rearrangement links TRBV5-1 to TRBJ1-2; 7 nucleotides agree with TRBD1. Per germline, CDR1 SGHRS and CDR2 YFSETQ. This CDR3 has 17 amino acids. The J segment lost 2 bases and the V segment lost 3 bases, leaving 13 bases of the junction unmatched.

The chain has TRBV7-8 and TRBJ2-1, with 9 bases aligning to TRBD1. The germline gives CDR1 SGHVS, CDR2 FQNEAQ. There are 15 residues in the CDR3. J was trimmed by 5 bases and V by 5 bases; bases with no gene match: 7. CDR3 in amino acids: CASSPWTGADNEQFF. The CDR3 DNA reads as TGTGCCAGCAGCCCGTGGACAGGGGCCGACAATGAGCAGTTCTTC.

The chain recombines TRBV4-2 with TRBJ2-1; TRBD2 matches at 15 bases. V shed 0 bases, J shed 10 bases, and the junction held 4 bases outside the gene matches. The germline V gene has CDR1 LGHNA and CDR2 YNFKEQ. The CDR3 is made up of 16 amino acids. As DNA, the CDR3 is TGTGCCAGCAGCCAAGACACCGGACTAGCGGGGGGGGAGCAGTTCTTC. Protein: CASSQDTGLAGGEQFF.

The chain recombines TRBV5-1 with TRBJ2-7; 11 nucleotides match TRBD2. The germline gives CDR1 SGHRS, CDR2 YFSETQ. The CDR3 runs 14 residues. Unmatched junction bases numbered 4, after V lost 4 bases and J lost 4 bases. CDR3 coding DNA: TGCGCCAGCAGCCCCGGGACTAGCGGATACGAGCAGTACTTC. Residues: CASSPGTSGYEQYF.

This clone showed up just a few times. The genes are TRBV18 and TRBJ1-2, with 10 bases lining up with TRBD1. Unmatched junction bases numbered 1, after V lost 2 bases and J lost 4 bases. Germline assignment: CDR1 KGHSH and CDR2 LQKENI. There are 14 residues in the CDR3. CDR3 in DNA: TGTGCCAGCTCACCAGGGACAGGGGCCTATGGCTACACCTTC. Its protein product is CASSPGTGAYGYTF.

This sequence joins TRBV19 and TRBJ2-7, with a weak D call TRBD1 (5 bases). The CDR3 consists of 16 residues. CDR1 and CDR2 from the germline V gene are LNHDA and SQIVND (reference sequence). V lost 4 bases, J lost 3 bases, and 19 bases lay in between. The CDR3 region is CASSSEFVTGNYEQYF. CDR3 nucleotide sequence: TGTGCCAGTAGTAGCGAGTTTGTCACAGGTAACTACGAGCAGTACTTC.

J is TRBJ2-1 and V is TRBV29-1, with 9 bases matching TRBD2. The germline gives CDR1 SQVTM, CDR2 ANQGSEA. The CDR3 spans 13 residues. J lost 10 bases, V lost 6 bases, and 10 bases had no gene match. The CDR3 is CSVLVLAGVEQFF. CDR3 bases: TGCAGCGTCCTCGTGTTAGCGGGGGTCGAGCAGTTCTTC.

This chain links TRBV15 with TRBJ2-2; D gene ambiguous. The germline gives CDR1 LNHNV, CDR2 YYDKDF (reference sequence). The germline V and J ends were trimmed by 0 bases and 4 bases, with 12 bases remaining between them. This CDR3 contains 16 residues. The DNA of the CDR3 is TGTGCCACCAGCAGAGATTCTGCAGGCCTCACCGGGGAGCTGTTTTTT. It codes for CATSRDSAGLTGELFF. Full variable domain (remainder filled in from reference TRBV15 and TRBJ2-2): DAMVIQNPRYQVTQFGKPVTLSCSQTLNHNVMYWYQQKSSQAPKLLFHYYDKDFNNEADTPDNFQSRRPNTSFCFLDIRSPGLGDTAMYLCATSRDSAGLTGELFFGEGSRLTVL.

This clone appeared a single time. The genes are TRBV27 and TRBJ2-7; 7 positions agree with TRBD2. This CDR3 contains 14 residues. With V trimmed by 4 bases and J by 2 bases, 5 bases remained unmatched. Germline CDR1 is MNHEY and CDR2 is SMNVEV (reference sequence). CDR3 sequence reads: CASSSSGVAYEQYF. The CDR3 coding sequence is TGTGCCAGCAGTTCCAGCGGGGTGGCCTACGAGCAGTACTTC.

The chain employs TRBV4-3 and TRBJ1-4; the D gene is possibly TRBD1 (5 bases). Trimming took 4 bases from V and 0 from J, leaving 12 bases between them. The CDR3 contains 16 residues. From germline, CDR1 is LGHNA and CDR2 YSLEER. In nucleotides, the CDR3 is TGCGCCAGCAGCCGAGAACCGACAGCAACTAATGAAAAACTGTTTTTT. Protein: CASSREPTATNEKLFF.

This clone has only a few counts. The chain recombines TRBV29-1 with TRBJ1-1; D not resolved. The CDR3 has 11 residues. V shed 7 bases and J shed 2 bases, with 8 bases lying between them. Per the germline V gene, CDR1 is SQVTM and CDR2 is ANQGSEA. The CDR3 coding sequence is TGCAGCGGAAGGGCAAACACTGAAGCTTTCTTT. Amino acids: CSGRANTEAFF.

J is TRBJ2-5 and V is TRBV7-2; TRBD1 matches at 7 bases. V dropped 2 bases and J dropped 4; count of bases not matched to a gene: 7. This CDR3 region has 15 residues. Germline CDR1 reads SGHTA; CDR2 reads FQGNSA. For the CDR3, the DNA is TGTGCCAGCAGCTTAACAGGGGCATCTCGAGAGACCCAGTACTTC. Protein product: CASSLTGASRETQYF.

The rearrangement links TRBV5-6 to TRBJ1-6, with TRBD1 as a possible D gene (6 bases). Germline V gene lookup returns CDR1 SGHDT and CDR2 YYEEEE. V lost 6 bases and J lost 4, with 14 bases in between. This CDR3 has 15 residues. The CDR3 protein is CASTFGQTYNSPLHF. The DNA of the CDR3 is TGTGCCAGCACCTTCGGACAGACTTATAATTCACCCCTCCACTTT.

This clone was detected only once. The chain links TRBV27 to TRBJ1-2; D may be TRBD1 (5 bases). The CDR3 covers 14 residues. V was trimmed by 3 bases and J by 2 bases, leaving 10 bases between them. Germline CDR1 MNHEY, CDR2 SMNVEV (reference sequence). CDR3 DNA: TGTGCCAGCAGTTTGGGGGGATCCAACTATGGCTACACCTTC. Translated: CASSLGGSNYGYTF.

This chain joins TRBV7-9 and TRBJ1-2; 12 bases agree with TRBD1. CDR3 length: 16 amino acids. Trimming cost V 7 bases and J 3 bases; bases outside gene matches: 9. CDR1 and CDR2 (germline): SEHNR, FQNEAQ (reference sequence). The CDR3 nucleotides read TGTGCCAGCATCCCATCCGGGACAGGGGGCGACTATGGCTACACCTTC. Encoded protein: CASIPSGTGGDYGYTF.

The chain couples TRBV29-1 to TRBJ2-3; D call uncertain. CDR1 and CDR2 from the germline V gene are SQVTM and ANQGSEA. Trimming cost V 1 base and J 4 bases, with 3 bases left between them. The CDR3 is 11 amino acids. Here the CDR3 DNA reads TGCAGCGTTGAAGGGGCAGATACGCAGTATTTT. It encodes CSVEGADTQYF.